This is a list of T cell receptor beta chains from one sample in a study of cytomegalovirus exposure and HLA in healthy donors. Libraries were prepared by immunoSEQ multiplex PCR; TCRdb keeps only in-frame clonotypes and omits some of them. The sample has 150,000 to 200,000 clones; about four fifths are singletons. Sequencing was performed on PBMCs. The source is a man aged 45-65 years in good health and CMV-seropositive. Both conserved end residues are part of each CDR3. Each record gives: clone size, V gene, D gene, J gene, CDR3 protein, CDR3 DNA. D genes are given only for firm matches. Clone sizes are given selectively: once, few, many, or a class where the clone is expanded.

>NA|TRBV27|TRBD2|TRBJ2-1
CASSYTGGAHEQFF
TGTGCCAGCAGTTACACCGGGGGGGCCCATGAGCAGTTCTTC
>NA|TRBV5-1|NA|TRBJ1-6
CASSLVSSEQPLHF
TGCGCCAGCAGCTTGGTCTCGAGCGAACAACCCCTCCACTTT
>few|TRBV4-1|NA|TRBJ2-1
CASSPRGTDEQFF
TGCGCCAGCAGCCCAAGAGGAACCGATGAGCAGTTCTTC
>NA|TRBV10-3|NA|TRBJ1-6
CAISAAGDSYNSPLHF
TGTGCCATCAGTGCAGCAGGGGACTCCTATAATTCACCCCTCCACTTT
>NA|TRBV7-2|TRBD1|TRBJ1-2
CASSLNSGTGINYGYTF
TGTGCCAGCAGCTTAAATTCCGGGACAGGGATTAACTATGGCTACACCTTC
>NA|TRBV4-1|TRBD2|TRBJ2-7
CASSQLASGGAHERYF
TGCGCCAGCAGCCAACTTGCTAGCGGGGGGGCGCACGAGCGGTACTTC
>NA|TRBV18|TRBD2|TRBJ2-4
CASRGTSGPPGLIQYF
TGTGCCAGCCGGGGGACTAGCGGGCCCCCCGGGTTGATTCAGTACTTC
>NA|TRBV6-5|NA|TRBJ1-2
CASSPGRDYGYTF
TGTGCCAGCAGCCCCGGGAGGGACTATGGCTACACCTTC
>NA|TRBV18|NA|TRBJ1-5
CASSPGGGNQPQHF
TGTGCCAGCTCACCAGGGGGAGGTAATCAGCCCCAGCATTTT
>NA|TRBV28|TRBD1|TRBJ1-5
CASSTGTGVQPQHF
TGTGCCAGCAGCACCGGGACAGGGGTTCAGCCCCAGCATTTT
>NA|TRBV28|NA|TRBJ1-1
CASIGRRTPNTEAFF
TGTGCCAGCATCGGTAGAAGGACACCTAACACTGAAGCTTTCTTT
>few|TRBV6-6|TRBD1|TRBJ1-2
CASSYSRGGEGYGYTF
TGTGCCAGCAGTTACTCGCGAGGGGGCGAGGGCTATGGCTACACCTTC
>NA|TRBV2|TRBD2|TRBJ2-7
CASRLAGGREQYF
TGTGCCAGCCGACTAGCGGGGGGGCGCGAGCAGTACTTC
>NA|TRBV27|TRBD2|TRBJ2-1
CASSFGGEYNEQFF
TGTGCCAGCAGTTTCGGGGGGGAGTACAATGAGCAGTTCTTC
>NA|TRBV27|TRBD1|TRBJ2-7
CASSPGQGFYVKYF
TGTGCCAGCAGTCCGGGACAGGGTTTCTACGTGAAGTACTTC
>NA|TRBV7-2|NA|TRBJ1-1
CASSLVGDVYTEAFF
TGTGCCAGCAGCTTAGTAGGGGATGTGTACACTGAAGCTTTCTTT
>NA|TRBV13|NA|TRBJ2-3
CASSLRGTDTDTQYF
TGTGCCAGCAGCTTACGGGGGACAGACACAGATACGCAGTATTTT
>few|TRBV28|TRBD1|TRBJ1-6
CASSIPGQGVSPLHF
TGTGCCAGCAGTATACCGGGACAGGGGGTTTCACCCCTCCACTTT
>NA|TRBV4-3|NA|TRBJ1-5
CASSQDGGAGQPQHF
TGCGCCAGCAGCCAAGACGGAGGGGCTGGGCAGCCCCAGCATTTT
>NA|TRBV4-2|TRBD2|TRBJ2-7
CASSQATSGYEQYF
TGTGCCAGCAGCCAAGCTACTAGCGGATACGAGCAGTACTTC
>once|TRBV30|TRBD1|TRBJ2-7
CAWTTGTGAGDEQYF
TGTGCCTGGACGACCGGGACAGGGGCAGGGGACGAGCAGTACTTC
>NA|TRBV13|NA|TRBJ2-3
CASSFDKAADTQYF
TGTGCCAGCAGCTTCGACAAGGCAGCAGATACGCAGTATTTT
>once|TRBV4-2|TRBD2|TRBJ2-5
CASSSLAGGPTETQYF
TGTGCCAGCAGCTCGCTAGCGGGAGGGCCGACGGAGACCCAGTACTTC
>NA|TRBV27|TRBD2|TRBJ2-1
CASRGGLVPHEQFF
TGTGCCAGCAGGGGGGGACTAGTTCCACATGAGCAGTTCTTC
>NA|TRBV7-6|NA|TRBJ1-1
CASSPLDRYDTEAFF
TGTGCCAGCAGCCCTCTCGACAGGTACGACACTGAAGCTTTCTTT
>NA|TRBV7-8|TRBD1|TRBJ2-4
CASSLGQGNIQYF
TGTGCCAGCAGCCTTGGACAGGGAAACATTCAGTACTTC
>NA|TRBV7-2|TRBD2|TRBJ2-5
CASSYRGASGGQETQYF
TGTGCCAGCAGCTACCGAGGGGCTAGCGGGGGGCAAGAGACCCAGTACTTC
>few|TRBV7-2|NA|TRBJ2-7
CASSLVGYGGGSYEQYF
TGTGCCAGCAGCTTAGTAGGCTATGGCGGTGGCTCCTACGAGCAGTACTTC
>NA|TRBV5-1|NA|TRBJ1-3
CASSADISNTIYF
TGCGCCAGCAGCGCAGACATAAGCAACACCATATATTTT
>NA|TRBV5-1|NA|TRBJ1-2
CASSLERGNIYGYTF
TGCGCCAGCAGCTTAGAGAGAGGAAATATCTATGGCTACACCTTC
>NA|TRBV5-1|TRBD1|TRBJ2-1
CASSLGDRATNEQFF
TGCGCCAGCAGCTTGGGGGACAGGGCTACAAATGAGCAGTTCTTC
>NA|TRBV30|TRBD1|TRBJ1-1
CAWRDRALGEAFF
TGTGCCTGGAGGGACAGGGCTCTCGGTGAAGCTTTCTTT
>NA|TRBV7-9|TRBD2|TRBJ2-7
CASSLALVGRAVHEQYF
TGTGCCAGCAGCTTAGCGCTGGTCGGGAGGGCCGTCCACGAGCAGTACTTC
>NA|TRBV29-1|NA|TRBJ2-2
CSGGGLGGTGELFF
TGCAGCGGAGGGGGCCTCGGGGGCACCGGGGAGCTGTTTTTT
>NA|TRBV27|TRBD1|TRBJ2-7
CASSLGGQLDEQYF
TGTGCCAGCAGTTTAGGGGGACAGTTGGACGAGCAGTACTTC
>NA|TRBV5-4|NA|TRBJ2-5
CASSPPGSQETQYF
TGTGCCAGCAGCCCACCGGGGAGTCAAGAGACCCAGTACTTC
>NA|TRBV28|NA|TRBJ1-5
CASRASGGNQPQHF
TGTGCCAGCAGGGCTTCAGGAGGGAATCAGCCCCAGCATTTT
>NA|TRBV7-9|NA|TRBJ2-7
CASSLAQTYEQYF
TGTGCCAGCAGCTTAGCCCAGACCTACGAGCAGTACTTC
>NA|TRBV28|TRBD1|TRBJ1-1
CASAQGVNTEAFF
TGTGCCAGCGCACAGGGGGTGAACACTGAAGCTTTCTTT
>NA|TRBV27|TRBD2|TRBJ2-7
CASSPRLAGVDEQYF
TGTGCCAGCAGTCCACGACTAGCGGGAGTAGACGAGCAGTACTTC
>NA|TRBV7-9|NA|TRBJ1-1
CASSFNGGETAFF
TGTGCCAGCAGCTTTAACGGGGGAGAGACAGCTTTCTTT
>once|TRBV9|TRBD2|TRBJ2-1
CASSPPSGSSYNEQFF
TGTGCCAGCAGCCCGCCTAGCGGGAGCTCCTACAATGAGCAGTTCTTC
>NA|TRBV4-2|NA|TRBJ2-1
CASSQASEGGGPYNEQFF
TGTGCCAGCAGCCAAGCGTCGGAAGGGGGGGGCCCGTACAATGAGCAGTTCTTC
>NA|TRBV7-2|NA|TRBJ2-3
CASSLDRGTDTQYF
TGTGCCAGCAGCTTAGACAGGGGCACAGATACGCAGTATTTT
>NA|TRBV7-8|TRBD1|TRBJ2-7
CATGTGAAYEQYF
TGTGCCACAGGAACAGGGGCCGCCTACGAGCAGTACTTC
>NA|TRBV15|TRBD2|TRBJ2-1
CATSLAGGLNEQFF
TGTGCCACCAGCCTCGCGGGAGGGCTGAATGAGCAGTTCTTC
>few|TRBV7-7|TRBD1|TRBJ2-7
CASSRGQGFEQYF
TGTGCTAGCAGCCGAGGACAGGGGTTCGAGCAGTACTTC
>NA|TRBV5-6|TRBD1|TRBJ2-5
CASSFAGGIQETQYF
TGTGCCAGCAGCTTTGCAGGGGGCATCCAAGAGACCCAGTACTTC
>NA|TRBV11-2|NA|TRBJ2-7
CASSALGAGYEQYF
TGTGCCAGCAGCGCCCTGGGGGCCGGGTACGAGCAGTACTTC
>NA|TRBV5-1|TRBD2|TRBJ2-3
CASSPQLGGPGDTQYF
TGCGCCAGCAGCCCCCAATTGGGAGGGCCGGGAGATACGCAGTATTTT
>NA|TRBV18|TRBD1|TRBJ1-1
CASSSDRGRFTEAFF
TGTGCCAGCTCAAGCGACAGGGGGCGTTTCACTGAAGCTTTCTTT
>NA|TRBV28|TRBD1|TRBJ2-3
CASNQGASDTQYF
TGTGCCAGCAATCAGGGGGCATCAGATACGCAGTATTTT
>NA|TRBV7-8|NA|TRBJ1-1
CASSSTEGGEAFF
TGTGCCAGCAGCTCAACAGAAGGAGGTGAAGCTTTCTTT
>few|TRBV5-1|NA|TRBJ2-7
CASSSTTGGYEQYF
TGCGCCAGCAGCTCCACAACCGGGGGCTACGAGCAGTACTTC